Presented here are 11 T cell receptor beta chains from one specimen sequenced in a study of blood T cells in healthy people across ages. Alongside a J-beta primer mix, a sample-barcoded 5' primer served in a second PCR lasting roughly 6 to 11 cycles. TCRdb re-called the 5' RACE reads through MiXCR, storing one row per CDR3 protein. This table has some 560,000 distinct CDR3 sequences, about 26% appearing once. Separately, the same data were catalogued under a study of T cells of mothers and their children.

Sequencing was carried out using blood. The source of these receptors is a boy aged 2-15 years in good health.

This clonotype has more than one count but fewer than ten. The chain links TRBV3-1 to TRBJ1-1; perhaps TRBD1 as D (6 bases). Trimming removed 2 bases at V and 1 base at J, with 8 bases between. The CDR3 has 14 amino acids. CDR1 is LGHDT, CDR2 YNNKEL, per germline (reference sequence). CDR3: CASSQQGTNTEAFF. The CDR3 region has the DNA TGTGCCAGCAGCCAACAGGGGACGAACACTGAAGCTTTCTTT.

The CDR3 sequence: CASTATGGRKETQYF. CDR3 DNA sequence: TGTGCCAGCACCGCGACAGGGGGAAGAAAAGAGACCCAGTACTTC. The V and J genes are TRBV12-3 or TRBV12-4 and TRBJ2-5; 9 positions agree with TRBD1. V dropped 7 bases and J dropped 3; count of bases not matched to a gene: 9. This CDR3 is built from 15 residues.

This clonotype was found a few times. The chain links TRBV5-6 to TRBJ2-5; 11 bases are a match to TRBD2. This CDR3 spans 15 amino acids. From germline, CDR1 is SGHDT and CDR2 YYEEEE. V trimming: 4 bases; J trimming: 5 bases; junction bases outside the gene matches: 7. CDR3 nucleotide sequence: TGTGCCAGCAGCGTATTCTCTAGCGGGAGGGAGACCCAGTACTTC. Translation: CASSVFSSGRETQYF.

The CDR3 loop is CASSLGTGAYTF. CDR3 in DNA: TGTGCCAGCAGTTTAGGGACGGGGGCCTACACCTTC. V is TRBV12-3 or TRBV12-4 and J is TRBJ1-2, with D possibly TRBD1 on 6 matching bases. V was cut by 1 base and J by 10 bases, with 10 bases left in between. The CDR3 sequence is 12 residues long.

The table lists this clonotype with a few counts. V is TRBV18 and J is TRBJ1-5, with a possible D match to TRBD1 (5 bases). The CDR3 has 17 residues. Germline CDR1 KGHSH, CDR2 LQKENI. V dropped 3 bases and J dropped 3 bases, with 18 bases sitting between them. The CDR3 region is CASSPTGPRPFNQPQHF. The DNA for the CDR3 is TGTGCCAGCTCACCTACAGGTCCAAGACCCTTCAATCAGCCCCAGCATTTT.

This clonotype was observed a few times. The DNA for the CDR3 is TGCAGTGCGACGGGACTAGGGGGCAATGAGCAGTTCTTC. It translates to CSATGLGGNEQFF. The rearrangement links TRBV20-1 to TRBJ2-1; 8 bases are a match to TRBD2. V lost 6 bases and J lost 6; bases outside the gene matches: 7. Looked up from germline, CDR1 is DFQATT and CDR2 is SNEGSKA (reference sequence). The CDR3 runs 13 residues.

This chain uses TRBV20-1 with TRBJ1-1; D may be TRBD1 (5 bases). The germline V gene has CDR1 DFQATT and CDR2 SNEGSKA (reference sequence). CDR3 length: 14 residues. Trimming pared 5 bases from V and 4 bases from J, leaving 17 bases between. In DNA, the CDR3 is TGCAGTGCTGGAACGACAGCCATGAGCACTGAAGCTTTCTTT. Translation gives CSAGTTAMSTEAFF.

The chain recombines TRBV28 with TRBJ2-1; D is tentatively TRBD1 or TRBD2 (5 bases each). The V gene lost 3 bases and the J gene lost 0 bases, with 18 bases spanning the gap. The CDR3 consists of 18 residues. Germline V gives CDR1 MDHEN, CDR2 SYDVKM. In nucleotides, the CDR3 is TGTGCCAGCAGTTTCCACCGACTCGCCGGGGCCTCCTACAATGAGCAGTTCTTC. Encoded protein: CASSFHRLAGASYNEQFF.

This clonotype was detected ten times or more. The genes are TRBV29-1 and TRBJ2-7; D gene uncertain. CDR3 length: 12 amino acids. V gave up 4 bases and J gave up 0 bases, with 7 bases separating them. Germline V gene lookup returns CDR1 SQVTM and CDR2 ANQGSEA. In DNA form, the CDR3 reads TGCAGCGTTGGCCCGTCCTCCTACGAGCAGTACTTC. Its translation is CSVGPSSYEQYF.

The chain combines TRBV20-1 with TRBJ1-4; D is possibly TRBD1 (6 bases). Germline CDR1 and CDR2: DFQATT and SNEGSKA (reference sequence). Trimming removed 6 bases from V and 4 bases from J, with 18 bases in between. The CDR3 length is 15 residues. The CDR3 region is CSASDRRGGNEKLFF. The CDR3 DNA reads TGCAGTGCCTCGGACAGACGAGGGGGTAATGAAAAACTGTTTTTT.

The V and J genes are TRBV9 and TRBJ1-6; D may be TRBD1 (5 bases). V gave up 0 bases and J gave up 5 bases, with 15 bases separating them. Germline loops: CDR1 SGDLS, CDR2 YYNGEE. The CDR3 runs to 17 residues. CDR3 bases: TGTGCCAGCAGCGTAGCCTGGCAGGGAGATAATAATTCACCCCTCCACTTT. It encodes CASSVAWQGDNNSPLHF. Together with reference TRBV9 and TRBJ1-6, the CDR3 gives the full variable domain: DSGVTQTPKHLITATGQRVTLRCSPRSGDLSVYWYQQSLDQGLQFLIQYYNGEERAKGNILERFSAQQFPDLHSELNLSSLELGDSALYFCASSVAWQGDNNSPLHFGNGTRLTVT.